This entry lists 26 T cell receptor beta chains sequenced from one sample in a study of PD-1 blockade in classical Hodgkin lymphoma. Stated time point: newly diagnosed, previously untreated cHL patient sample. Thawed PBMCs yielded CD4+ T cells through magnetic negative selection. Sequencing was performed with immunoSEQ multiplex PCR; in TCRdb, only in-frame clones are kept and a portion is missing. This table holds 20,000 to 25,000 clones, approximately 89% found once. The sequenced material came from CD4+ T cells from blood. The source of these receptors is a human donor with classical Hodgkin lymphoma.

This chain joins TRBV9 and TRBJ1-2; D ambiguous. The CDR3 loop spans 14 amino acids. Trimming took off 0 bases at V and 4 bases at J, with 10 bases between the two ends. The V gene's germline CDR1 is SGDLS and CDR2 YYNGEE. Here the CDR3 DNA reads TGTGCCAGCAGCGTAGGCGGCGCAAGCTATGGCTACACCTTC. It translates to CASSVGGASYGYTF.

CDR3 loop: CASSLTAGGNPDTQYF. In DNA, the CDR3 is TGTGCCAGCAGCCTCACAGCGGGGGGGAACCCAGATACGCAGTATTTT. The gene calls are TRBV11-2 and TRBJ2-3; 10 bases are a match to TRBD2. This CDR3 has 16 amino acids. The trim removed 5 bases at V and 4 bases at J, leaving 9 bases unmatched. Germline lookup yields CDR1 SGHAT and CDR2 FQNNGV.

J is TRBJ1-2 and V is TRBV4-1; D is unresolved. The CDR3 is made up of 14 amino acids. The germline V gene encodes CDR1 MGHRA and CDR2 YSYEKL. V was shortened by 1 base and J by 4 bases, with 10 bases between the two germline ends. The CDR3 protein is CASSQGDGTYGYTF. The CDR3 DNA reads TGCGCCAGCAGCCAAGGGGATGGTACCTATGGCTACACCTTC.

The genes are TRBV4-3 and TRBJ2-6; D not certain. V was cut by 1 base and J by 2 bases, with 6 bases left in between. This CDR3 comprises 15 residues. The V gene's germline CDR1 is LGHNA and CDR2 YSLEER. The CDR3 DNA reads TGCGCCAGCAGCCAAGGGACCCCTGGGGCCAACGTCCTGACTTTC. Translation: CASSQGTPGANVLTF.

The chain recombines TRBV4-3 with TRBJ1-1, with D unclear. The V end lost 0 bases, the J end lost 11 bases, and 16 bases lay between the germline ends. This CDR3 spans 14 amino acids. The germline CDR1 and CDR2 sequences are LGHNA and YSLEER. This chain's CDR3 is CASSQDRRAAAAFF. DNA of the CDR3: TGCGCCAGCAGCCAAGACCGGAGGGCGGCGGCGGCTTTCTTT.

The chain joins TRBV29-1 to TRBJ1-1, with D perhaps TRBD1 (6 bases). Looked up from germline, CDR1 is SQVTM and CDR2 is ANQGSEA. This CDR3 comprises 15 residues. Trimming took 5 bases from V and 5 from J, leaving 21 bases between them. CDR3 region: CSVLYLGGRGTEAFF. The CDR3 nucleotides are TGCAGCGTTCTCTATCTTGGGGGGAGGGGGACTGAAGCTTTCTTT.

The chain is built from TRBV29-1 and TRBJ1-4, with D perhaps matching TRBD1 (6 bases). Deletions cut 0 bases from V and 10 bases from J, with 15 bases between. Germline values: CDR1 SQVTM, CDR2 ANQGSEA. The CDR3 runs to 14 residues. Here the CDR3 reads CSVEDNRVTRKLFF. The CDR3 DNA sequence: TGCAGCGTTGAAGACAACAGGGTTACGAGAAAACTGTTTTTT.

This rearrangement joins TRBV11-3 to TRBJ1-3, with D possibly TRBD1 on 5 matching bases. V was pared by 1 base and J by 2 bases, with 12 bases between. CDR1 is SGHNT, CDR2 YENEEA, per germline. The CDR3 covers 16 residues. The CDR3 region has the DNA TGTGCCAGCAGCTTAGCCGTGGGGGGAACTGGAAACACCATATATTTT. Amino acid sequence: CASSLAVGGTGNTIYF.

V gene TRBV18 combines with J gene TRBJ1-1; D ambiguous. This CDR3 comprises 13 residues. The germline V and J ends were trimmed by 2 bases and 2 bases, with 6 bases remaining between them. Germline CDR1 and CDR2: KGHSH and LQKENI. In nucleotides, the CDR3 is TGTGCCAGCTCACCATCCACAAACACTGAAGCTTTCTTT. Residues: CASSPSTNTEAFF. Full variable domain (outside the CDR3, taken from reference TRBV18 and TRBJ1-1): NAGVMQNPRHLVRRRGQEARLRCSPMKGHSHVYWYRQLPEEGLKFMVYLQKENIIDESGMPKERFSAEFPKEGPSILRIQQVVRGDSAAYFCASSPSTNTEAFFGQGTRLTVV.

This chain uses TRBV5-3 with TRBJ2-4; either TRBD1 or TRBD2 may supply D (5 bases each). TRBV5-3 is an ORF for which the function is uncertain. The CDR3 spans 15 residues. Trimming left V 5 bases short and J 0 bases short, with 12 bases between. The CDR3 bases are TGTGCCAGAAGTAGGGACCGAAGAGCCAAAAACATTCAGTACTTC. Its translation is CARSRDRRAKNIQYF.

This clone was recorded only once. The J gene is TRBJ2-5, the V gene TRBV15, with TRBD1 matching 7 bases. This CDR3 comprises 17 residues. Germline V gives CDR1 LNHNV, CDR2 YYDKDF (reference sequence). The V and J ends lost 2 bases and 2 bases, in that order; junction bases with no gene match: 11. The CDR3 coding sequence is TGTGCCACCAGCAGACCCTCGACCACAGGGGCGCAAGAGACCCAGTACTTC. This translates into CATSRPSTTGAQETQYF.

In nucleotides, the CDR3 is TGTGCCAGCAGCTTATCAGGGGCCGGGAACACTGAAGCTTTCTTT. Its translation is CASSLSGAGNTEAFF. V usage is TRBV7-9 and J usage is TRBJ1-1, with D perhaps matching TRBD1 (6 bases). The CDR3 length is 15 residues. Germline V gene data show CDR1 as SEHNR and CDR2 as FQNEAQ (reference sequence). Trimming pared 2 bases from V and 1 base from J, leaving 11 bases between.

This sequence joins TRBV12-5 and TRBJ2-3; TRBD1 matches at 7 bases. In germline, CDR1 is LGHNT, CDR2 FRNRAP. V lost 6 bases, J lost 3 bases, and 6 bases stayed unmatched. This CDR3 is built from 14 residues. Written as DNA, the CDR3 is TGTGCTAGTGGCCTGGGACAGCCAACAGATACGCAGTATTTT. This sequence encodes CASGLGQPTDTQYF.

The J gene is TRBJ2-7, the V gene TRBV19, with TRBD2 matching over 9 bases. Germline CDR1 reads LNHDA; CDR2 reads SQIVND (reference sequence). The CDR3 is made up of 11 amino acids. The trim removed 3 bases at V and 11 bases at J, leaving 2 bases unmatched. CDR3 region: CASSIGGREYF. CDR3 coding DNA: TGTGCCAGTAGTATTGGCGGGAGGGAGTACTTC.

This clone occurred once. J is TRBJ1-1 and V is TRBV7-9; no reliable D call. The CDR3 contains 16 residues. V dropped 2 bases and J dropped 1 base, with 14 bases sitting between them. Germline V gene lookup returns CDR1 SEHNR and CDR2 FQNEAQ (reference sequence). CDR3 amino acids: CASSLQQFSPNTEAFF. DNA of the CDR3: TGTGCCAGCAGCTTACAACAATTTTCGCCGAACACTGAAGCTTTCTTT.

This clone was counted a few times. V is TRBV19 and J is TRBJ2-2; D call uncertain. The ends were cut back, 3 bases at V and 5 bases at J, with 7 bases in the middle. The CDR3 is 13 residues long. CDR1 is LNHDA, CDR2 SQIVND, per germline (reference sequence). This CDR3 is CASSIGLTGELFF. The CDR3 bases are TGTGCCAGTAGTATTGGCTTAACCGGGGAGCTGTTTTTT.

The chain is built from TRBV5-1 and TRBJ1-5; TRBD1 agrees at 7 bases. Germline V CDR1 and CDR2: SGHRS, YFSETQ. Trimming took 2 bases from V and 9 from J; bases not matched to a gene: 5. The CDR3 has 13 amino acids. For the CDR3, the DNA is TGCGCCAGCAGCTTAACAGGGGACGGGCCCCAGCATTTT. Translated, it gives CASSLTGDGPQHF. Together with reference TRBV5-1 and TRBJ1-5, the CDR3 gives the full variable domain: KAGVTQTPRYLIKTRGQQVTLSCSPISGHRSVSWYQQTPGQGLQFLFEYFSETQRNKGNFPGRFSGRQFSNSRSEMNVSTLELGDSALYLCASSLTGDGPQHFGDGTRLSIL.

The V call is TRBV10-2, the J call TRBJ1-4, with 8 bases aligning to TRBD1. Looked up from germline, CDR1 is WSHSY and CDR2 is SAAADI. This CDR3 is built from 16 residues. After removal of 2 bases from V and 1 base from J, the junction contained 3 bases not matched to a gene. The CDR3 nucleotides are TGCGCCAGCAGTGAGCAGGGGGCAGTAACTAATGAAAAACTGTTTTTT. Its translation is CASSEQGAVTNEKLFF.

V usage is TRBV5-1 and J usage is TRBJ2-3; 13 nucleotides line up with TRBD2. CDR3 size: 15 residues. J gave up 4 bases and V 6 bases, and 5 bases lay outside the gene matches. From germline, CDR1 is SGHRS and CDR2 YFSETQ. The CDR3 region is CASKGLAGAPDTQYF. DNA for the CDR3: TGCGCCAGCAAAGGACTAGCGGGGGCCCCAGATACGCAGTATTTT.

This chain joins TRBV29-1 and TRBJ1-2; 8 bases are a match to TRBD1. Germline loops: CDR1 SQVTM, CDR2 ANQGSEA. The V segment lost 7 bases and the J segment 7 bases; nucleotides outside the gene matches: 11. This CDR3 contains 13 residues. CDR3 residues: CSAEPNTGGGYTF. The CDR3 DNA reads TGCAGCGCGGAACCAAATACAGGGGGTGGCTACACCTTC.

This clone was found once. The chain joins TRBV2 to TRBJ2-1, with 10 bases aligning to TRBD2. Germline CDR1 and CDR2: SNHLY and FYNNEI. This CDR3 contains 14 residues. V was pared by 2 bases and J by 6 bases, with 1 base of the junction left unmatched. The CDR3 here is CASSESGRANEQFF. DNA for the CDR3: TGTGCCAGCAGTGAAAGCGGGAGGGCCAATGAGCAGTTCTTC.

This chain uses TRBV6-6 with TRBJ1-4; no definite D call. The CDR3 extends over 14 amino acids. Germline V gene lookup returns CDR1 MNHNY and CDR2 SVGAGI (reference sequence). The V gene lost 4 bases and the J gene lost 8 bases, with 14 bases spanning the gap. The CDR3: CASSLGGVGEKLFF. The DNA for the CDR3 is TGTGCCAGCAGTTTAGGCGGGGTGGGAGAAAAACTGTTTTTT.

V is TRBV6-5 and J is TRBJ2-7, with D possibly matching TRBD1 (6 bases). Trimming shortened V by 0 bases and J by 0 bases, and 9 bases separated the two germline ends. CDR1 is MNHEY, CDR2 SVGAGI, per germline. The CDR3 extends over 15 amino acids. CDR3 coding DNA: TGTGCCAGCAGTTACTCGACACAGGGCTCCTACGAGCAGTACTTC. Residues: CASSYSTQGSYEQYF.

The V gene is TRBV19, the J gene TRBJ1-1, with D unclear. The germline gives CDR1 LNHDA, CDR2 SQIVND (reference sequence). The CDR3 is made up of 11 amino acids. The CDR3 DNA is TGTGCTACAAGCTGGACGAGGGAAGCTTTCTTT. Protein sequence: CATSWTREAFF. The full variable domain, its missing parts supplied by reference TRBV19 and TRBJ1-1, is DGGITQSPKYLFRKEGQNVTLSCEQNLNHDAMYWYRQDPGQGLRLIYYSQIVNDFQKGDIAEGYSVSREKKESFPLTVTSAQKNPTAFYLCATSWTREAFFGQGTRLTVV.

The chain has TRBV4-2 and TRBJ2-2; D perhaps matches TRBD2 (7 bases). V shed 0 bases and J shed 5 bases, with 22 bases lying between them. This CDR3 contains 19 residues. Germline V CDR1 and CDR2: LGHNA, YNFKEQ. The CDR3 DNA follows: TGTGCCAGCAGCCAAGATGTGGGGGGGCTTACGGGCCATACCGGGGAGCTGTTTTTT. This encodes CASSQDVGGLTGHTGELFF.

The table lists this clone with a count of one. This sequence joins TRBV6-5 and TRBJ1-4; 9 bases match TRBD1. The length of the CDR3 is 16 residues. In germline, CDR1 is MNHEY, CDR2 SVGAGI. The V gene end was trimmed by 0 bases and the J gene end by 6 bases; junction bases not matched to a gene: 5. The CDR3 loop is CASSYSIGTGHEKLFF. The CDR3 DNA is TGTGCCAGCAGTTACTCGATCGGGACAGGGCATGAAAAACTGTTTTTT.